This T cell receptor (beta chain) is drawn from a study of response to subunit inactivated influenza vaccine. Via MiXCR, TCRdb re-called the RT-PCR reads, giving one row per CDR3 protein. The sample lists 300,000 to 350,000 distinct CDR3 sequences; roughly 20% were seen once. Specimen: PBMCs from blood, collected about 20 months after vaccination. This sequence originates from a man aged 50 to 75 who received an inactivated influenza vaccine.

The DNA of the CDR3 is TGTGCCAGCAGTGACCCGACAGGGGTGAGCTTCTTC. This sequence encodes CASSDPTGVSFF. The V gene is TRBV6-2 or TRBV6-3, the J gene TRBJ2-1, with 8 bases that match TRBD1. The CDR3 extends over 12 amino acids. The V and J ends lost 5 bases and 16 bases, in that order; junction bases with no gene match: 10. CDR1 and CDR2 from the germline V gene are MNHEY and SVGEGT.